The clone carrying this T cell receptor (beta chain) was detected many times. The data were taken from a study of blood T cells in healthy people across ages. There are 12 residues in the CDR3. CDR1 and CDR2 from the germline V gene are DFQATT and SNEGSKA (reference sequence). With a J-beta primer mix and a sample-barcoded 5' primer, a second PCR ran about 7 to 12 cycles. TCRdb ran MiXCR on the 5' RACE reads and lists one entry per CDR3 protein. The repertoire holds some 790,000 distinct CDR3 sequences, with about 28% as singletons. The sequenced material came from blood. This sequence joins TRBV20-1 and TRBJ2-5; 12 nucleotides agree with TRBD2. This clonotype was sampled from a woman over 75 in good health. CDR3 region: CSLAGGPETQYF. Written as DNA, the CDR3 is TGCAGCCTAGCGGGGGGGCCTGAGACCCAGTACTTC.